The T cell receptor beta chain under discussion was sequenced for a study of cytomegalovirus exposure and HLA in healthy donors. The ends were cut back, 0 bases at V and 0 bases at J, with 11 bases in the middle. The germline gives CDR1 LNHDA, CDR2 SQIVND (reference sequence). The CDR3 is made up of 16 amino acids. The primer mix had 60 Vbeta and 13 Jbeta primers. Method: immunoSEQ multiplex PCR; TCRdb's copy keeps in-frame clones and lacks some. In all, the sample yields more than 75,000 clones. The chain carries TRBV19 and TRBJ1-1; D is unclear. The sequenced sample consisted of PBMCs. This receptor was identified in a man between 45 and 60 years old in good health and CMV-seropositive. CDR3 region: CASSIDLALMNTEAFF. CDR3 nucleotides: TGTGCCAGTAGTATAGATCTCGCACTGATGAACACTGAAGCTTTCTTT.